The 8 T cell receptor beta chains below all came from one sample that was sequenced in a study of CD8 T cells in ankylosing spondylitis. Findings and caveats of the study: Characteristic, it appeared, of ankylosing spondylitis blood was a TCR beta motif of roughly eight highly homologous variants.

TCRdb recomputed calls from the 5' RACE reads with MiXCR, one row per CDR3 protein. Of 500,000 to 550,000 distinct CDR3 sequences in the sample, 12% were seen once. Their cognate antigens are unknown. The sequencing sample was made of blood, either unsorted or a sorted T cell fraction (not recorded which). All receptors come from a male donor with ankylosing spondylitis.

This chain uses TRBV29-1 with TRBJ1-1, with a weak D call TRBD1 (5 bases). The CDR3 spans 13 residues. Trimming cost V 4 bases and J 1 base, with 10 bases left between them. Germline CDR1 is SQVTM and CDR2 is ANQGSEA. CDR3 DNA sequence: TGCAGCGTTGTCCGGGGCCCGAACACTGAAGCTTTCTTT. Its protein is CSVVRGPNTEAFF.

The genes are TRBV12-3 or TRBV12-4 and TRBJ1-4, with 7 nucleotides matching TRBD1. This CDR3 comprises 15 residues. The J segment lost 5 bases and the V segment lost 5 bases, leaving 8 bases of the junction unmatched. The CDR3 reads CASSRRDRPNEKLFF. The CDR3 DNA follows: TGTGCCAGCAGTCGCCGGGACAGACCGAATGAAAAACTGTTTTTT.

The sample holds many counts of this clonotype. For the CDR3, the DNA is TGTGCCAGCAGCCTCGCCGTAAGCACCTCGGGAGCTTTCTTT. It is translated as CASSLAVSTSGAFF. The chain carries TRBV7-2 and TRBJ1-1; D ambiguous. Germline CDR1 is SGHTA and CDR2 is FQGNSA. With 5 bases removed from V and 10 bases from J, the gap between germline ends came to 20 bases. The CDR3 extends over 14 amino acids.

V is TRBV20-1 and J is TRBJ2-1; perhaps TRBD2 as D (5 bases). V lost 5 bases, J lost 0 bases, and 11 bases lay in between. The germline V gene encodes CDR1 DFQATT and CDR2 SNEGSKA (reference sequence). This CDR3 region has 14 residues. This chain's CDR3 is CSAPIGISYNEQFF. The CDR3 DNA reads TGCAGTGCTCCGATCGGGATCTCCTACAATGAGCAGTTCTTC.

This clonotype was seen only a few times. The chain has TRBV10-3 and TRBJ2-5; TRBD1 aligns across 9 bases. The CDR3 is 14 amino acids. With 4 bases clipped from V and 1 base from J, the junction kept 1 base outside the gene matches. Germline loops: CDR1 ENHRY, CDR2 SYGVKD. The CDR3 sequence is CAISGGQGQETQYF. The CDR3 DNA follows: TGTGCCATCAGTGGGGGACAGGGCCAAGAGACCCAGTACTTC.

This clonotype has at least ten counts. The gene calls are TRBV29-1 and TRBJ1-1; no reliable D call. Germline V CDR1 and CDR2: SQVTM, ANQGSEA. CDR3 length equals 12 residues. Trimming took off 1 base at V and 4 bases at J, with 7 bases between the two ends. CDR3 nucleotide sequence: TGCAGCGTTGAAGGAAGTGGCACTGAAGCTTTCTTT. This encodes CSVEGSGTEAFF.

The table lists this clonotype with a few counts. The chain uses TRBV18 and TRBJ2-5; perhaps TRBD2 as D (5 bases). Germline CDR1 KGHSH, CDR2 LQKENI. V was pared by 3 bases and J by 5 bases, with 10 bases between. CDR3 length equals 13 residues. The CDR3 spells CASSPPSSETQYF. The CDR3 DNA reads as TGTGCCAGCTCACCGCCTAGCTCCGAGACCCAGTACTTC. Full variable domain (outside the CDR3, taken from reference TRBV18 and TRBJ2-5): NAGVMQNPRHLVRRRGQEARLRCSPMKGHSHVYWYRQLPEEGLKFMVYLQKENIIDESGMPKERFSAEFPKEGPSILRIQQVVRGDSAAYFCASSPPSSETQYFGPGTRLLVL.

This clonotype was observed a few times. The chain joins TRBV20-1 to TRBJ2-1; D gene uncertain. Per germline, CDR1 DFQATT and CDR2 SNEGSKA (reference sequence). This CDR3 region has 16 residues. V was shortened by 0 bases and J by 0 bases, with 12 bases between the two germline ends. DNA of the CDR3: TGCAGTGCTAGAGATGGAGTAGCCGGCTCCTACAATGAGCAGTTCTTC. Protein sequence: CSARDGVAGSYNEQFF.